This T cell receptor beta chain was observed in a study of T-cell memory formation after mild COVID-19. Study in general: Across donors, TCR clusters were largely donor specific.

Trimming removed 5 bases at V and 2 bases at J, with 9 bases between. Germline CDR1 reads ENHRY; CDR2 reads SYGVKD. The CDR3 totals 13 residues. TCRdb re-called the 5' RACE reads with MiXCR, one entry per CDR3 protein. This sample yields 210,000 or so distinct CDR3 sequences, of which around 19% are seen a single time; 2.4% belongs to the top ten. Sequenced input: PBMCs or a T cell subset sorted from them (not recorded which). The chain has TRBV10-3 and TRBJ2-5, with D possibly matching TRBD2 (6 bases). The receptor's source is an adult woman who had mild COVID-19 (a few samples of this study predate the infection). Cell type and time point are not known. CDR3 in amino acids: CAISWREQETQYF. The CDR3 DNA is TGTGCCATCAGTTGGAGGGAGCAAGAGACCCAGTACTTC.